Listed here are 29 T cell receptor beta chains from one sample, sequenced in a study of shared clonotypes between healthy human individuals. Sequencing used immunoSEQ multiplex PCR; TCRdb keeps in-frame clones, though not all of them. Among about 730,000 clones listed, 72% were seen once. Input material: memory CD4+ T cells sorted from blood. Subset of the sample: CD45RA-negative fraction. These receptors all stem from a woman aged 25 to 39 in good health.

This clone has a handful of counts. The chain links TRBV4-2 to TRBJ2-1; D not certain. Trimming took 0 bases from V and 6 from J, leaving 18 bases between them. From germline, CDR1 is LGHNA and CDR2 YNFKEQ. CDR3 length: 17 amino acids. The CDR3 nucleotides are TGTGCCAGCAGCCAAGATCTGGGAACAACGTATGTCAATGAGCAGTTCTTC. Translated: CASSQDLGTTYVNEQFF.

The J gene is TRBJ2-1, the V gene TRBV5-1; TRBD2 is a possible D gene (5 bases). Between the trimmed V and J ends, which lost 4 bases and 3 bases, there was a span of 17 bases. The germline V gene has CDR1 SGHRS and CDR2 YFSETQ. The CDR3 has 16 amino acids. As DNA, the CDR3 is TGCGCCAGCAGCCCCCCGTTGGAGGTACACTACAATGAGCAGTTCTTC. Residues: CASSPPLEVHYNEQFF.

This clone was detected a few times. The rearrangement links TRBV25-1 to TRBJ2-1; TRBD2 agrees at 11 bases. V shed 9 bases and J 4 bases; nucleotides not matched to a gene: 2. Germline values: CDR1 MGHDK, CDR2 SYGVNS. This CDR3 has 13 amino acids. The CDR3 DNA reads as TGTGCCAGTCTAGCGGGAGGTTACAATGAGCAGTTCTTC. Translated, it gives CASLAGGYNEQFF.

As regards this clone: A much larger clone lies one base from this, so it may be a read error. The same CDR3 can be traced to other DNA sequences in this sample. The CDR3 nucleotides read TGTGCCAGCAGTTTATCTAGCGGGTATTACAATGAGCAGTTCTTC. Amino acids: CASSLSSGYYNEQFF. The chain is built from TRBV27 and TRBJ2-1, with TRBD2 identical over 7 bases. Germline values: CDR1 MNHEY, CDR2 SMNVEV (reference sequence). The CDR3 is 15 amino acids. After removal of 0 bases from V and 4 bases from J, the junction contained 3 bases not matched to a gene.

For this clone: Other DNA sequences in this sample translate to the same CDR3. The chain carries TRBV7-2 and TRBJ2-7; 12 nucleotides match TRBD2. The junction had 4 bases not matched to a gene; V was cut back by 1 base and J by 3 bases. Germline loops: CDR1 SGHTA, CDR2 FQGNSA. This CDR3 has 16 residues. The CDR3 DNA follows: TGTGCCAGCAGCTTAGTTCTAGCGGGAGGGTTCTACGAGCAGTACTTC. Amino acid sequence: CASSLVLAGGFYEQYF.

The chain uses TRBV28 and TRBJ2-3; D might be TRBD2 (5 bases). CDR3 length: 15 residues. The ends were cut back, 5 bases at V and 7 bases at J, with 19 bases in the middle. Germline CDR1 and CDR2: MDHEN and SYDVKM. The DNA of the CDR3 is TGTGCCAGCAGTCCCGTTACGGCGGGCAGTCATACGCAGTATTTT. This codes for CASSPVTAGSHTQYF.

The chain links TRBV5-1 to TRBJ2-7; 12 bases match TRBD1. Germline V CDR1 and CDR2: SGHRS, YFSETQ. This CDR3 spans 14 amino acids. Losses at the gene ends were 7 bases for V and 8 bases for J; bases not matched to a gene: 10. DNA of the CDR3: TGCGCCAGCGATCCGGGGACAGGGGGCTTGAAGCAGTACTTC. Its translation is CASDPGTGGLKQYF.

This chain links TRBV7-9 with TRBJ1-1; TRBD1 matches at 9 bases. The V gene's germline CDR1 is SEHNR and CDR2 FQNEAQ (reference sequence). The CDR3 has 14 residues. Unmatched junction bases numbered 4, after V lost 5 bases and J lost 3 bases. CDR3 nucleotides: TGTGCCAGCAGCCCACAGGGGGCGGACACTGAAGCTTTCTTT. Its protein is CASSPQGADTEAFF. Using reference TRBV7-9 and TRBJ1-1 for the parts outside the CDR3, the full variable domain is DTGVSQNPRHKITKRGQNVTFRCDPISEHNRLYWYRQTLGQGPEFLTYFQNEAQLEKSRLLSDRFSAERPKGSFSTLEIQRTEQGDSAMYLCASSPQGADTEAFFGQGTRLTVV.

V is TRBV30 and J is TRBJ2-7; D is ambiguous. The CDR3 is 14 residues long. The germline gives CDR1 GTSNPN, CDR2 SVGIG (reference sequence). The ends were cut back, 2 bases at V and 2 bases at J, with 13 bases in the middle. The CDR3 loop reads CAWSSKLPTYEQYF. The CDR3 region has the DNA TGTGCCTGGAGTTCGAAACTACCCACCTACGAGCAGTACTTC. The full variable domain, completed using reference TRBV30 and TRBJ2-7, is SQTIHQWPATLVQPVGSPLSLECTVEGTSNPNLYWYRQAAGRGLQLLFYSVGIGQISSEVPQNLSASRPQDRQFILSSKKLLLSDSGFYLCAWSSKLPTYEQYFGPGTRLTVT.

The chain couples TRBV5-1 to TRBJ2-7; TRBD2 aligns across 11 bases. V shed 4 bases, J shed 3 bases, and the junction held 6 bases outside the gene matches. CDR1 is SGHRS, CDR2 YFSETQ, per germline. The CDR3 has 15 amino acids. The CDR3 loop reads CASSTAGTSGYEQYF. CDR3 DNA: TGCGCCAGCAGCACAGCCGGGACTAGCGGCTACGAGCAGTACTTC.

V usage is TRBV7-9 and J usage is TRBJ2-7; a possible D gene is TRBD2 (5 bases). The V gene's germline CDR1 is SEHNR and CDR2 FQNEAQ (reference sequence). V lost 8 bases and J lost 5, with 19 bases in between. The CDR3 covers 14 residues. The CDR3 DNA reads as TGTGCCAGCCGTCCGTTCGTGGGAGTCAACGAGCAGTACTTC. It yields the protein CASRPFVGVNEQYF. The variable domain in full, completed from reference TRBV7-9 and TRBJ2-7, reads DTGVSQNPRHKITKRGQNVTFRCDPISEHNRLYWYRQTLGQGPEFLTYFQNEAQLEKSRLLSDRFSAERPKGSFSTLEIQRTEQGDSAMYLCASRPFVGVNEQYFGPGTRLTVT.

The genes are TRBV28 and TRBJ1-5; the D is unclear. Per the germline V gene, CDR1 is MDHEN and CDR2 is SYDVKM. This CDR3 contains 14 residues. Trimming took off 1 base at V and 6 bases at J, with 10 bases between the two ends. Here the CDR3 reads CASSLFGESQPQHF. The CDR3 DNA reads as TGTGCCAGCAGTTTATTCGGGGAATCTCAGCCCCAGCATTTT.

Worth noting for this clone: The same CDR3 arises from other DNA sequences in this sample as well. The chain recombines TRBV27 with TRBJ2-5; no definite D call. CDR1 is MNHEY, CDR2 SMNVEV, per germline (reference sequence). The CDR3 length is 12 residues. V was clipped by 0 bases and J by 5 bases, with 4 bases between them. This CDR3 is CASSLSGETQYF. The CDR3 nucleotides read TGTGCCAGCAGTTTATCTGGGGAGACCCAGTACTTC.

The chain combines TRBV7-9 with TRBJ1-2; D is uncertain. V dropped 6 bases and J dropped 5 bases, with 13 bases sitting between them. The germline V gene encodes CDR1 SEHNR and CDR2 FQNEAQ (reference sequence). The CDR3 has 13 residues. The CDR3 DNA is TGTGCCAGCAGAGACCCGGCTATTTATGGCTACACCTTC. Translated, it gives CASRDPAIYGYTF.

In its sample, this clone was seen once. The gene calls are TRBV14 and TRBJ2-7; maybe TRBD2 (5 bases). V lost 5 bases to trimming and J lost 2 bases, with 16 bases between them. The CDR3 is 15 amino acids. The V gene's germline CDR1 is SGHDN and CDR2 FVKESK. CDR3 DNA: TGTGCCAGCAGCGCAAGACCCAGCGGTCCCTACGAGCAGTACTTC. It translates to CASSARPSGPYEQYF.

This clone was found once. The chain employs TRBV2 and TRBJ1-2, with 9 bases fitting TRBD1. Looked up from germline, CDR1 is SNHLY and CDR2 is FYNNEI. The CDR3 consists of 17 residues. V was clipped by 6 bases and J by 0 bases; unmatched bases: 11. CDR3: CASRDPGQGSANYGYTF. CDR3 coding DNA: TGTGCCAGCAGGGATCCGGGACAGGGATCAGCTAACTATGGCTACACCTTC.

V usage is TRBV5-5 and J usage is TRBJ2-7; D is uncertain. The germline V gene has CDR1 SGHKS and CDR2 YYEKEE (reference sequence). The CDR3 loop spans 11 amino acids. Deletions cut 1 base from V and 7 bases from J, with 6 bases between. CDR3 region: CASSLSSEQYF. CDR3 sequence (DNA): TGTGCCAGCAGCTTGTCGTCAGAGCAGTACTTC.

This clone was seen a few times. This chain joins TRBV19 and TRBJ1-5; D possibly corresponds to TRBD1 (5 bases). Germline CDR1 LNHDA, CDR2 SQIVND (reference sequence). The CDR3 contains 14 residues. Deletions cut 6 bases from V and 6 bases from J, with 15 bases between. The CDR3 loop is CASRIPGLSQPQHF. CDR3 nucleotides: TGTGCCAGTAGGATACCGGGACTGAGTCAGCCCCAGCATTTT. The entire variable domain, with the rest obtained from reference TRBV19 and TRBJ1-5, is as follows: DGGITQSPKYLFRKEGQNVTLSCEQNLNHDAMYWYRQDPGQGLRLIYYSQIVNDFQKGDIAEGYSVSREKKESFPLTVTSAQKNPTAFYLCASRIPGLSQPQHFGDGTRLSIL.

As concerns this clone: Other DNA sequences in the sample encode the same CDR3. V is TRBV27 and J is TRBJ1-1; D is unclear. Germline V CDR1 and CDR2: MNHEY, SMNVEV (reference sequence). The CDR3 is made up of 13 amino acids. Trimming cost V 2 bases and J 4 bases, with 8 bases left between them. CDR3 protein: CASSLRPSTEAFF. CDR3 DNA: TGTGCCAGCAGTTTACGGCCGAGCACTGAAGCTTTCTTT.

The chain combines TRBV10-2 with TRBJ1-4; TRBD1 is a possible D gene (6 bases). Trimming shortened V by 7 bases and J by 10 bases, and 16 bases separated the two germline ends. Germline lookup yields CDR1 WSHSY and CDR2 SAAADI. The CDR3 extends over 13 amino acids. As DNA, the CDR3 is TGCGCCAGCACCACCCGGGGGGGGGCAAAACTGTTTTTT. Translating it yields CASTTRGGAKLFF.

In its sample, this clone was seen many times. V and J are TRBV14 and TRBJ2-2; TRBD2 matches 11 bases. The germline gives CDR1 SGHDN, CDR2 FVKESK. CDR3 size: 17 residues. The ends lost 4 bases at V and 11 bases at J; junction bases unmatched: 15. CDR3 sequence: CASSPPGTSGRPTELFF. In DNA, the CDR3 is TGTGCCAGCAGCCCTCCAGGGACTAGCGGACGACCTACTGAGCTGTTTTTT.

This clone was seen ten or more times. V and J are TRBV5-8 and TRBJ2-5; maybe TRBD2 (5 bases). The germline gives CDR1 SGHTS, CDR2 YDEGEE. The CDR3 runs 15 residues. Trimming removed 1 base at V and 4 bases at J, with 14 bases between. CDR3 loop: CASSLFHSEGETQYF. In DNA, the CDR3 is TGTGCCAGCAGCTTGTTTCACTCCGAGGGAGAGACCCAGTACTTC.

The CDR3 here is CASRVRQGQGDGYTF. In DNA form, the CDR3 reads TGTGCCAGCAGAGTACGCCAAGGACAGGGTGATGGCTACACCTTC. This chain connects TRBV6-6 to TRBJ1-2; 8 bases are shared with TRBD1. Trimming cost V 6 bases and J 6 bases; bases outside gene matches: 12. The CDR3 sequence is 15 residues long. Germline lookup yields CDR1 MNHNY and CDR2 SVGAGI (reference sequence).

This sequence joins TRBV5-1 and TRBJ1-4; D is perhaps TRBD1 (6 bases). V gave up 4 bases and J gave up 2 bases, with 15 bases separating them. CDR1 SGHRS and CDR2 YFSETQ come from the germline V gene. There are 16 residues in the CDR3. The CDR3 DNA reads as TGCGCCAGCAGCCCCGGCAGGGGAGGTACTAATGAAAAACTGTTTTTT. It yields the protein CASSPGRGGTNEKLFF.

This chain connects TRBV19 to TRBJ1-1; 7 bases fit TRBD1. This CDR3 contains 15 residues. Germline assignment: CDR1 LNHDA and CDR2 SQIVND (reference sequence). Trimming at V came to 5 bases and at J to 1 base, leaving 7 bases not matched to a gene. The CDR3 here is CASSYRGGKNTEAFF. The CDR3 DNA is TGTGCCAGTAGTTACAGGGGAGGGAAGAACACTGAAGCTTTCTTT.

The J gene is TRBJ1-6, the V gene TRBV30; D gene ambiguous. Germline V gene sequence: CDR1 GTSNPN, CDR2 SVGIG (reference sequence). The CDR3 contains 14 residues. The CDR3 DNA is TGTGCATCACGTGGTGGCTTAAATAATTCACCCCTCCACTTT. The encoded protein is CASRGGLNNSPLHF.

This rearrangement joins TRBV28 to TRBJ2-1; no clear D gene. This CDR3 contains 13 residues. Looked up from germline, CDR1 is MDHEN and CDR2 is SYDVKM. The V and J ends lost 4 bases and 6 bases respectively, with 10 bases between them. The CDR3 sequence: CASSSAYANEQFF. In DNA, the CDR3 is TGTGCCAGCAGTTCAGCGTATGCCAATGAGCAGTTCTTC.

The genes are TRBV5-1 and TRBJ2-2; a possible D gene is TRBD2 (6 bases). The CDR3 is 14 residues long. Trimming removed 0 bases from V and 3 bases from J, with 6 bases in between. CDR1 SGHRS and CDR2 YFSETQ come from the germline V gene. The CDR3 loop is CASSLGDYTGELFF. DNA for the CDR3: TGCGCCAGCAGCTTGGGGGACTACACCGGGGAGCTGTTTTTT.

The chain recombines TRBV4-2 with TRBJ2-1; 9 nucleotides align to TRBD2. The V gene end was trimmed by 5 bases and the J gene end by 8 bases; junction bases not matched to a gene: 16. Germline V lookup: CDR1 LGHNA, CDR2 YNFKEQ. This CDR3 has 17 amino acids. CDR3 DNA sequence: TGTGCCAGCAGCGCCACCGGGACTAGCTTCCAGAGGCATGAGCAGTTCTTC. It translates to CASSATGTSFQRHEQFF.